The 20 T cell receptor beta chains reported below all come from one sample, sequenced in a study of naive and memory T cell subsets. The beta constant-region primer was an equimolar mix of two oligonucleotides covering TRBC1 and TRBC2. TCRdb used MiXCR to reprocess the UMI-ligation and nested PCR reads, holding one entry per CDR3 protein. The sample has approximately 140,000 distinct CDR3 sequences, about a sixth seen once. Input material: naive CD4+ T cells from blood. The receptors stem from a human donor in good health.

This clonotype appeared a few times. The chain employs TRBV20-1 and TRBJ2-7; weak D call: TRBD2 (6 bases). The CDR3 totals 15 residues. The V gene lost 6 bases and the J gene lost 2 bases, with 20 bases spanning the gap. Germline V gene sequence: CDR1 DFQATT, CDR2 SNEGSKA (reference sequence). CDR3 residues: CSATSRVAGTYEQYF. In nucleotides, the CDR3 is TGCAGTGCGACCTCCAGGGTCGCGGGAACCTACGAGCAGTACTTC.

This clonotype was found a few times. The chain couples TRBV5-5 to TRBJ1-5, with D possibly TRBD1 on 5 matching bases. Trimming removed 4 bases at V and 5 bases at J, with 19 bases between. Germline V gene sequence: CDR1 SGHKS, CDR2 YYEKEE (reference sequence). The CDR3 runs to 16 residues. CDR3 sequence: CASSVSGSSGDQPQHF. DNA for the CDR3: TGTGCCAGCAGCGTTTCAGGGTCGAGTGGGGATCAGCCCCAGCATTTT.

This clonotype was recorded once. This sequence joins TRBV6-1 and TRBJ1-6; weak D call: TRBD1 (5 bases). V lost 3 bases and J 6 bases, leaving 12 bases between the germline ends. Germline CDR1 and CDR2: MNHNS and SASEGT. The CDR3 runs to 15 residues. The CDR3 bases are TGTGCCAGCAGTGAGGTCCCAGGGAGTAATTCACCCCTCCACTTT. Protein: CASSEVPGSNSPLHF.

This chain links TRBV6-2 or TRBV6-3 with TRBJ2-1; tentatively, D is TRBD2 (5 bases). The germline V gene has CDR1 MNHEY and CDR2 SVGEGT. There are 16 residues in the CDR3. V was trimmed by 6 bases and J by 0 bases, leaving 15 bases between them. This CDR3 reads CASSNDEGRSYNEQFF. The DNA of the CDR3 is TGTGCCAGCAGCAACGATGAGGGCCGCTCCTACAATGAGCAGTTCTTC.

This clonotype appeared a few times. CDR3 loop: CSVVSLEGVDEQFF. As DNA, the CDR3 is TGCAGCGTTGTAAGTCTAGAGGGGGTGGATGAGCAGTTCTTC. This rearrangement joins TRBV29-1 to TRBJ2-1; a weak D match, TRBD1 (6 bases). Germline V CDR1 and CDR2: SQVTM, ANQGSEA. V lost 4 bases, J lost 8 bases, and 18 bases lay in between. The CDR3 covers 14 residues.

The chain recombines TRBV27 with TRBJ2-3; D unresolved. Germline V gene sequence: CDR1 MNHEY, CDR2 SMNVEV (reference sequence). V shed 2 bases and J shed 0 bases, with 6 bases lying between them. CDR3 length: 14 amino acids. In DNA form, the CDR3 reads TGTGCCAGCAGTTTAGCGGAGAGCACAGATACGCAGTATTTT. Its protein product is CASSLAESTDTQYF.

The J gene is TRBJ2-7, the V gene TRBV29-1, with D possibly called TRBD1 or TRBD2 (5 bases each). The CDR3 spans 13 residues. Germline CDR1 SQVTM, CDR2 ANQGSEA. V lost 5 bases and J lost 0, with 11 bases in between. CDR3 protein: CSVRDRASYEQYF. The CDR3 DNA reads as TGCAGCGTTCGGGACCGTGCCTCCTACGAGCAGTACTTC.

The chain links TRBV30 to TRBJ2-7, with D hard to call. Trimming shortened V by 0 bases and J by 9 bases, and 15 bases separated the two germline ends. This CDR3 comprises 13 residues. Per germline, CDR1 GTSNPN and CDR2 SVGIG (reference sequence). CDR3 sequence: CAWSVSPEIGQYF. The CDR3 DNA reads TGTGCCTGGAGTGTTTCACCGGAAATCGGGCAGTACTTC.

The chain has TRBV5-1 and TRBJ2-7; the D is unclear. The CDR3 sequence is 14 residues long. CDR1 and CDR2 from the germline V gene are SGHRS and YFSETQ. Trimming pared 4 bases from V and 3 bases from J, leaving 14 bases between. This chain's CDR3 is CASSPGFSLYEQYF. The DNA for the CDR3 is TGCGCCAGCAGCCCCGGGTTTAGCCTCTACGAGCAGTACTTC.

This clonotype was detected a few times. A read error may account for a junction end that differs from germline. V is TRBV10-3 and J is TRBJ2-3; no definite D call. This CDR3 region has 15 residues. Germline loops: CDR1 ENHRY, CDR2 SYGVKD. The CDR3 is CASKPPLSGTDAQYF. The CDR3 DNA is TGTGCCTCAAAGCCCCCGCTGTCTGGCACAGATGCGCAGTATTTT.

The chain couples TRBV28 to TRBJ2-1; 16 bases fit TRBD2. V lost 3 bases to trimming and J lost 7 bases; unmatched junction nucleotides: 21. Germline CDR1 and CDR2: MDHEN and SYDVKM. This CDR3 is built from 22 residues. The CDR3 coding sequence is TGTGCCAGCAGTTTTGGCTGGACCGGGACTAGCGGGAGGGCCCTGAGTGTGAATGAGCAGTTCTTC. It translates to CASSFGWTGTSGRALSVNEQFF.

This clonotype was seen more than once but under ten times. CDR3 region: CASSHGTDTQYF. DNA of the CDR3: TGCGCCAGCAGCCATGGTACAGATACGCAGTATTTT. This rearrangement joins TRBV5-1 to TRBJ2-3; D gene unclear. The germline gives CDR1 SGHRS, CDR2 YFSETQ. The CDR3 sequence is 12 residues long. Trimming removed 4 bases at V and 3 bases at J, with 6 bases between.

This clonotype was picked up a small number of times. The CDR3 coding sequence is TGTGCCAGCAGCCCTACAGGGAGCTCTGGAAACACCATATATTTT. Protein sequence: CASSPTGSSGNTIYF. V gene TRBV3-1 combines with J gene TRBJ1-3, with D possibly matching TRBD1 (6 bases). V was shortened by 4 bases and J by 0 bases, with 10 bases between the two germline ends. CDR1 is LGHDT, CDR2 YNNKEL, per germline (reference sequence). The CDR3 length is 15 residues.

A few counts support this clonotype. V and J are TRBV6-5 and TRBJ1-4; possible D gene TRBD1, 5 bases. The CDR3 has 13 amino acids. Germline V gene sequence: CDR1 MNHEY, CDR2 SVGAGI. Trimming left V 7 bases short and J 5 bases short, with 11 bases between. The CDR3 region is CASNRGRNEKLFF. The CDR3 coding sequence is TGTGCCAGCAACCGGGGGAGGAATGAAAAACTGTTTTTT.

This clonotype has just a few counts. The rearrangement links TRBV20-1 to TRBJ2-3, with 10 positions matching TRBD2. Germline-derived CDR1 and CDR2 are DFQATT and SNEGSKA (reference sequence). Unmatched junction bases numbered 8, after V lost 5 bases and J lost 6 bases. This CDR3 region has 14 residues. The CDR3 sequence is CSAYRTSGRDTQYF. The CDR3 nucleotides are TGCAGTGCTTACCGGACTAGCGGACGGGATACGCAGTATTTT.

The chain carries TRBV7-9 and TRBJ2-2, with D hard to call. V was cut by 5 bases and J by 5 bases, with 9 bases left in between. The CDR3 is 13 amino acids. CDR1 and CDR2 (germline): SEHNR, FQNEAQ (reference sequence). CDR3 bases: TGTGCCAGCAGCCGCTTGACGACCGGGGAGCTGTTTTTT. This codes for CASSRLTTGELFF.

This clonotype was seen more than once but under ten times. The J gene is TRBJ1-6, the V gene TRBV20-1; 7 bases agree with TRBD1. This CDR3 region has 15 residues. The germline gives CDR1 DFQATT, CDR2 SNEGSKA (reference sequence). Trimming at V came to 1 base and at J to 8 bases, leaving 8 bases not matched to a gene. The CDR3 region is CSARAQTGRDSPLHF. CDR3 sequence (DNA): TGCAGTGCTAGAGCACAGACAGGGAGGGATTCACCCCTCCACTTT.

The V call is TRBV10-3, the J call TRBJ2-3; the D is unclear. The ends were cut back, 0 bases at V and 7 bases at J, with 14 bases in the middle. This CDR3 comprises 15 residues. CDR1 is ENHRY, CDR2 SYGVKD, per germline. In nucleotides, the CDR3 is TGTGCCATCAGTGAGTCTCCGCTCGTTCCGTATACGCAGTATTTT. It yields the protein CAISESPLVPYTQYF.

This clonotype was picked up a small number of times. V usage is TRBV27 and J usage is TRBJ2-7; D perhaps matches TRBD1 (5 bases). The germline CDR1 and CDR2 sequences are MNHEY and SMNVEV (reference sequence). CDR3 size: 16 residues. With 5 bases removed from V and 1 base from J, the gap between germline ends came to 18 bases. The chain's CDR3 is CASSPQGWAVSYEQYF. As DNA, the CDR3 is TGTGCCAGCAGTCCGCAGGGTTGGGCGGTTTCCTACGAGCAGTACTTC.

The CDR3 region is CSVVSGSLAGRRSYEQYF. The CDR3 DNA reads TGCAGCGTTGTATCCGGGAGCTTAGCGGGTCGGCGGTCCTACGAGCAGTACTTC. The gene calls are TRBV29-1 and TRBJ2-7; 7 positions agree with TRBD2. This CDR3 region has 18 residues. V was pared by 4 bases and J by 1 base, with 19 bases of the junction left unmatched. Germline V lookup: CDR1 SQVTM, CDR2 ANQGSEA.